What follows are 4 T cell receptor beta chains derived from one specimen sequenced in a study of cytomegalovirus exposure and HLA in healthy donors. The PCR used 60 Vbeta and 13 Jbeta primers. Profiled with immunoSEQ multiplex PCR; TCRdb holds only in-frame clones, not every one. The sample consists of 64,000 or so clones, over 60% of them appearing once. Sequencing was done on a sample of PBMCs. The receptor source for this set is a man aged 35-49 years in good health and CMV-seropositive.

V gene TRBV6-1 combines with J gene TRBJ2-3; 7 positions match TRBD1. This CDR3 comprises 15 residues. Germline assignment: CDR1 MNHNS and CDR2 SASEGT. V was pared by 8 bases and J by 3 bases, with 11 bases of the junction left unmatched. The CDR3 DNA reads TGTGCCAGCCGATTACAGGGGTCTCGGACAGATACGCAGTATTTT. Protein: CASRLQGSRTDTQYF.

The chain recombines TRBV9 with TRBJ1-2; the match to TRBD1 covers 9 bases. Germline V gives CDR1 SGDLS, CDR2 YYNGEE. V lost 0 bases and J lost 4; bases outside the gene matches: 7. CDR3 length equals 16 residues. CDR3 region: CASSVGGTGSTYGYTF. Written as DNA, the CDR3 is TGTGCCAGCAGCGTAGGGGGGACAGGGTCCACCTATGGCTACACCTTC.

The V and J genes are TRBV28 and TRBJ1-1, with D possibly matching TRBD1 (6 bases). This CDR3 has 15 residues. Trimming left V 8 bases short and J 0 bases short, with 16 bases between. From germline, CDR1 is MDHEN and CDR2 SYDVKM. This chain's CDR3 is CASYQGGGMNTEAFF. CDR3 DNA: TGTGCCAGCTATCAAGGGGGGGGAATGAACACTGAAGCTTTCTTT.

The chain uses TRBV29-1 and TRBJ2-3; 15 nucleotides match TRBD2. The CDR3 has 18 residues. Germline V gene sequence: CDR1 SQVTM, CDR2 ANQGSEA. V lost 1 base to trimming and J lost 1 base; unmatched junction nucleotides: 6. CDR3: CSVEGTSGGVPGTDTQYF. In DNA, the CDR3 is TGCAGCGTTGAAGGGACTAGCGGGGGGGTACCTGGCACAGATACGCAGTATTTT.